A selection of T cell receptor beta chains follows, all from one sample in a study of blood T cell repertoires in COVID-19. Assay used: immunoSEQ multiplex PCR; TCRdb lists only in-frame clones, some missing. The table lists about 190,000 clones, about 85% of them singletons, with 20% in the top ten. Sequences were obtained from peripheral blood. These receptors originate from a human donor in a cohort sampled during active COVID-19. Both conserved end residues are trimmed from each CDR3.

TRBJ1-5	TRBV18	ASSNRAGDQPQH
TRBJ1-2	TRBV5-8	ASRGAALGPHLNYGYT
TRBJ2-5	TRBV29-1	SVGQRETQY
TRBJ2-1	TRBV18	ASSLGEGWNEQF
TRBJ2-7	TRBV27	ASRRTLSTWEEPYEQY
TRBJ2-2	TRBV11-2	ALRGKGTGKLF
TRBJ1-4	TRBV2	ASSPTGERLF
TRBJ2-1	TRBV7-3	ASSPDRDNEQF
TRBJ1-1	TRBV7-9	ASSLESGGAF
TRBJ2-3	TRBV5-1	ASGHGGDTQY
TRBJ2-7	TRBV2	ASSSPLPDRGFEQY
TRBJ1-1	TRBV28	ASSSYGQGDTEAF
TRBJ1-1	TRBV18	ASSRSQHTEAF
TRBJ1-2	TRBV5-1	ASSLVQGINYGYT
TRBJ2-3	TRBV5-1	ASSLSGRVGDTQY
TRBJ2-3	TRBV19	ASSWASGPNTDTQY
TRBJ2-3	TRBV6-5	ASSYTAGTSTDTQY
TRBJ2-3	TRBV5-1	ASSLALAGSTDTQY
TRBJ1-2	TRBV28	ASSPGDRGPYGYT
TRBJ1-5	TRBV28	ASSLRPYNSNQPQH
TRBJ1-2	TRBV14	ASSPWTGGAMGYGYT
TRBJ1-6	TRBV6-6	ASTRGQSYNSPLH
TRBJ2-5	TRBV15	ATSRTYPGLAGTYQETQY
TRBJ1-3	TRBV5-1	ASSLGASGTALSGNTIY
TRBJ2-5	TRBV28	ATNLDRRISYQETQY
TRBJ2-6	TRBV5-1	ASSFRRVTGANVLT
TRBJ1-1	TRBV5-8	ASSLIAEAF
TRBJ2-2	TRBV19	ASMGWGQGVTGELF
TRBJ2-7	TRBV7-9	ASSLREGEQY
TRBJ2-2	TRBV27	ASTRPGGAKAGELF
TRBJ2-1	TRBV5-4	ASSRQGSNEQF
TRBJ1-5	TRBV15	ATSRDGRESNQPQH
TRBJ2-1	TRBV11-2	ASSLEQAAYNEQF
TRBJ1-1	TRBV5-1	ASSPGQKGTEAF
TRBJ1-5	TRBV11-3	ASSPRDTSNQPQH
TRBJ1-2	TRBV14	ASSQDLFGGGDGYT
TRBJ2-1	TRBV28	ASSWGTRGNNEQF
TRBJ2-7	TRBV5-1	ASSSGQENYEQY
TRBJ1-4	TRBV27	ASSYGQRLNPNPEGTNEKLF
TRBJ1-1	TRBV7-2	ASSLPGTNTEAF
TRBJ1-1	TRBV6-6	ASTGGENTEAF
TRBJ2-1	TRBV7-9	ASSLTRDRGGRQF
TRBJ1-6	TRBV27	ASSFWVGDSPLH
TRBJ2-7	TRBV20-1	SASGGGLAGYEQY
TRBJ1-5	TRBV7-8	ASSLTGTGLNQPQH
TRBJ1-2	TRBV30	AWSVSLGGYT
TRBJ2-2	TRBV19	ASSSSTAGLTGELF
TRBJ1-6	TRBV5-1	ASSLDPRGQPLH
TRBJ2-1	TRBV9	ASSVAGGRVNEQF
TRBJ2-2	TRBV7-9	ASRPGGFGELF
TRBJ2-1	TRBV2	ASTVREEIEQF
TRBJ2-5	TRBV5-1	ASSLVGGGGETQY
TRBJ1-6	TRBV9	ASSPGNTNSPLH
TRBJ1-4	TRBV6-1	ASSEMGQYHEKLF
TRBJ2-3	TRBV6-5	ASSRAGYAADTQY